This paragraph reports one TCR beta chain. Antigen: not known. Possible read error: a much larger clone is one base away. TCR beta CDR3 regions were amplified from RNA transcripts. RT-PCR in the first round (using the HTBI primer set) targeted the TCR CDR3. TCRdb re-analysed the multiplex PCR reads in MiXCR, keeping a single row per CDR3 protein. The data hold roughly 660,000 distinct CDR3 sequences, with 15% to 20% observed a single time. This sample was included in a study of T cells in Graves' hyperthyroidism and ophthalmopathy. Study-level points and caveats: Clonotypes that were expanded in thyroid above 0.001 mostly appeared in blood too. Ophthalmopathy, as predicted by the model, came a median 6.5 months after the prediction.

Graves' hyperthyroidism is called stable when ophthalmopathy does not progress within 18 months. Fresh peripheral blood, 9.5 to 10 ml of it, supplied the PBMCs. The CDR3 runs to 14 residues. Germline trimming cut 5 bases from V and 9 bases from J; bases unmatched to any gene: 9. This chain links TRBV12-3 or TRBV12-4 with TRBJ2-7, with 11 bases that match TRBD1. Sequencing input: blood. The receptor comes from a man in his fifties with Graves' hyperthyroidism. This chain's CDR3 is CASSTRTGGFAQYF. Here the CDR3 DNA reads TGTGCCAGCAGTACGAGGACAGGGGGCTTCGCGCAGTACTTC.